Described below is a single TCR beta chain sequence and its context. This sample is drawn from a study of shared T cell receptors in the human thymus. Clones were read by immunoSEQ multiplex PCR, and TCRdb kept only the in-frame ones, dropping some. Here the sample spans 540,000 or so clones, around 78% being singletons. These data are also associated with another study on human thymus T cells. That study reports: Corrective heart surgery yielded resections, and these provided the thymus tissue. The related literature has documented a marked overlap of thymic repertoires among unrelated individuals.

This TCR came from a boy under two years old with a congenital heart defect. Sequencing used thymocytes.

The CDR3 coding sequence is TGTGCCAGCAGTGAACTCGGGCAGGGGGCTTCGACAGATACGCAGTATTTT. This gives the protein CASSELGQGASTDTQYF. V usage is TRBV2 and J usage is TRBJ2-3; TRBD1 matches 8 bases. V lost 2 bases to trimming and J lost 3 bases; unmatched junction nucleotides: 10. Germline V gives CDR1 SNHLY, CDR2 FYNNEI. The CDR3 extends over 17 amino acids.